The TCR beta chain described here comes from a study of blood T cell repertoires in COVID-19. This CDR3 is built from 16 residues. V was pared by 4 bases and J by 1 base, with 17 bases between. Germline values: CDR1 SGHNT, CDR2 YYREEE (reference sequence). Original data processing: The assay estimated nucleated cells by amplifying reference gene primers. Sequencing used immunoSEQ multiplex PCR; TCRdb keeps in-frame clones, though not all of them. V and J calls and clone size are those listed in that table; D and trimming were worked out from the DNA. The sample holds about 240,000 clones, roughly 89% seen once. Residents of approximately 25 US areas, aged roughly 18 to 89 years, made up the participants. Donors were grouped by their self-reported clinical history.

The sequence was collected from a woman younger than 45 who had recovered from COVID-19. The source material was PBMCs or T cells enriched from blood (not recorded which). V and J are TRBV5-4 and TRBJ1-1; D gene uncertain. The CDR3, as DNA: TGTGCCAGCAGCGGTCCGGAGGGCCAATCGAACACTGAAGCTTTCTTT. Translation gives CASSGPEGQSNTEAFF.